This T cell receptor beta chain was sequenced during a study of PD-1 blockade in classical Hodgkin lymphoma. All patients experienced relapse after autologous stem cell transplantation, and brentuximab vedotin exposure was variable. Measured with immunoSEQ multiplex PCR; TCRdb has only the in-frame clones, and not every one. The table shows approximately 26,000 clones, with around 70% occurring only once. The CDR3 consists of 14 residues. Germline lookup yields CDR1 MNHNY and CDR2 SVGAGI (reference sequence). V dropped 3 bases and J dropped 3 bases, with 11 bases sitting between them. The receptor's source is a human donor with classical Hodgkin lymphoma. The starting material was peripheral blood mononuclear cells (PBMCs), obtained before the second cycle of nivolumab. This rearrangement joins TRBV6-6 to TRBJ2-5; perhaps TRBD1 as D (6 bases). CDR3 in amino acids: CASSYRNREETQYF. The CDR3 DNA reads TGTGCCAGCAGTTATAGAAACAGGGAAGAGACCCAGTACTTC.